Following are 10 T cell receptor beta chains from one sample sequenced in a study of CD4 T cells in relation to SARS-CoV-2 and coronaviruses. Only in-frame clones appear in the TCRdb table, and some are missing; sequencing was by immunoSEQ multiplex PCR. Here the sample spans roughly 63,000 clones, less than 95% being singletons. Unexposed donor CD4+ T cells date from 2011-2018, before the COVID-19 pandemic. Sequencing used naive CD4+ T cells from PBMCs. Subset: naive CD4+ T cells isolated by negative enrichment. The receptor set was obtained from a human donor in good health.

This chain connects TRBV12-3 or TRBV12-4 to TRBJ2-7, with unresolved D. Trimming pared 6 bases from V and 6 bases from J, leaving 15 bases between. The CDR3 extends over 13 amino acids. Written as DNA, the CDR3 is TGTGCCAGCAGACGCCAGATCTTGGGCGAGCAGTACTTC. It yields the protein CASRRQILGEQYF.

This rearrangement joins TRBV29-1 to TRBJ2-3; TRBD2 matches 7 bases. CDR1 and CDR2 from the germline V gene are SQVTM and ANQGSEA. V was pared by 6 bases and J by 6 bases, with 9 bases of the junction left unmatched. This CDR3 has 13 amino acids. The CDR3 sequence: CSVGGNGGDTQYF. The CDR3, as DNA: TGCAGCGTCGGCGGGAACGGGGGGGATACGCAGTATTTT.

The rearrangement joins TRBV5-1 to TRBJ2-3; a weak D match, TRBD1 (6 bases). Trimming shortened V by 0 bases and J by 0 bases, and 20 bases separated the two germline ends. The CDR3 has 19 residues. Germline V CDR1 and CDR2: SGHRS, YFSETQ. The DNA of the CDR3 is TGCGCCAGCAGCTTGGCCCCCGGACAGAACCTAAATAGCACAGATACGCAGTATTTT. Its translation is CASSLAPGQNLNSTDTQYF. The full variable domain, in which reference TRBV5-1 and TRBJ2-3 provide the parts outside the CDR3, is KAGVTQTPRYLIKTRGQQVTLSCSPISGHRSVSWYQQTPGQGLQFLFEYFSETQRNKGNFPGRFSGRQFSNSRSEMNVSTLELGDSALYLCASSLAPGQNLNSTDTQYFGPGTRLTVL.

The V gene is TRBV2, the J gene TRBJ1-2; TRBD1 aligns across 7 bases. CDR3 length: 15 residues. The junction had 8 bases not matched to a gene; V was cut back by 6 bases and J by 1 base. From germline, CDR1 is SNHLY and CDR2 FYNNEI. The chain's CDR3 is CASSPGQRFNYGYTF. The DNA of the CDR3 is TGTGCCAGCAGCCCGGGACAGAGATTTAACTATGGCTACACCTTC.

This clone was recorded once. The chain links TRBV6-5 to TRBJ1-3; D gene unclear. The germline V gene has CDR1 MNHEY and CDR2 SVGAGI. V was shortened by 0 bases and J by 0 bases, with 9 bases between the two germline ends. The CDR3 spans 16 residues. DNA of the CDR3: TGTGCCAGCAGTTACTCGAAGGGCTACTCTGGAAACACCATATATTTT. It specifies CASSYSKGYSGNTIYF.

V usage is TRBV19 and J usage is TRBJ2-2; possibly TRBD2 for D (6 bases). The CDR3 has 15 amino acids. In germline, CDR1 is LNHDA, CDR2 SQIVND (reference sequence). Trimming pared 6 bases from V and 5 bases from J, leaving 16 bases between. The CDR3 spells CASRPFRAGTGELFF. The CDR3 DNA follows: TGTGCCAGTAGACCCTTCCGGGCGGGAACCGGGGAGCTGTTTTTT.

CDR3 coding DNA: TGTGCCAGCAGTTCGCACAGGGATTTCTATGGCTACACCTTC. It yields the protein CASSSHRDFYGYTF. The J gene is TRBJ1-2, the V gene TRBV27; D possibly corresponds to TRBD1 (6 bases). Germline lookup yields CDR1 MNHEY and CDR2 SMNVEV (reference sequence). The CDR3 is 14 amino acids. The ends were cut back, 4 bases at V and 4 bases at J, with 13 bases in the middle.

DNA of the CDR3: TGTGCCACCAGTGATGCATACAGGGACCGGCCTGGTCACAATGAGCAGTTCTTC. It yields the protein CATSDAYRDRPGHNEQFF. V usage is TRBV24-1 and J usage is TRBJ2-1, with TRBD1 as a possible D gene (6 bases). Germline CDR1 and CDR2: KGHDR and SFDVKD. CDR3 length: 18 amino acids. V was shortened by 3 bases and J by 5 bases, with 22 bases between the two germline ends.

The CDR3 DNA follows: TGTGCCAGCAGCCAAGATTTATCTAGCGGGAGGTCCGGAGATACGCAGTATTTT. Translated, it gives CASSQDLSSGRSGDTQYF. This sequence joins TRBV4-2 and TRBJ2-3; 11 bases are a match to TRBD2. The CDR3 consists of 18 residues. Germline CDR1 and CDR2: LGHNA and YNFKEQ. V shed 0 bases and J 5 bases; nucleotides not matched to a gene: 10.

V and J are TRBV28 and TRBJ2-6, with D hard to call. The V gene lost 6 bases and the J gene lost 1 base, with 13 bases spanning the gap. This CDR3 is 16 amino acids long. The germline CDR1 and CDR2 sequences are MDHEN and SYDVKM. The CDR3 coding sequence is TGTGCCAGCAGCCCCCTGGCGAGTTCTGGGGCCAACGTCCTGACTTTC. Amino acid sequence: CASSPLASSGANVLTF.